These T cell receptor beta chains were read from a single sample in a study of T cell responses to AZD1222 COVID-19 vaccine. Only in-frame clones appear in the TCRdb table, and some are missing; sequencing was by immunoSEQ multiplex PCR. The data contain 130,000 or so clones, 91% of them singletons. This specimen consisted of peripheral blood, obtained 28 days after the second AZD1222 dose. The receptors were gathered from an adult who received the AZD1222 COVID-19 vaccine. CDR3s include the opening cysteine and the closing phenylalanine or tryptophan. A D gene is named only where the DNA matches it firmly. Clone size appears in some rows only: once, few, many, or a class for an expanded clone.

D gene: .
clone size: .
V gene: TRBV7-8
J gene: TRBJ1-1
CDR3 DNA: TGTGCCAGCAGCTTATGGGTGAACACTGAAGCTTTCTTT
CDR3 protein: CASSLWVNTEAFF

D gene: .
clone size: .
V gene: TRBV6-5
J gene: TRBJ1-2
CDR3 DNA: TGTGCCAGCAGTTACTGGGCGGGGGGCTACACCTTC
CDR3 protein: CASSYWAGGYTF

D gene: TRBD1
clone size: once
V gene: TRBV5-1
J gene: TRBJ2-7
CDR3 DNA: TGCGCCAGCAGCTCGGGACAGGGGGGATACGAGCAGTACTTC
CDR3 protein: CASSSGQGGYEQYF

D gene: TRBD1
clone size: .
V gene: TRBV5-4
J gene: TRBJ1-2
CDR3 DNA: TGTGCCAGCAGCAGAGAGGGGGCCCTTCGGGGCTACACCTTC
CDR3 protein: CASSREGALRGYTF

D gene: .
clone size: .
V gene: TRBV4-1
J gene: TRBJ1-4
CDR3 DNA: TGCGCCAGCAGCCAAGAAGGGCAGAAGAATGAAAAACTGTTTTTT
CDR3 protein: CASSQEGQKNEKLFF

D gene: .
clone size: once
V gene: TRBV3-1/TRBV3-2
J gene: TRBJ2-1
CDR3 DNA: TGTGCCAGCAGCCACAGGGGGGGAGGCCCGGTCTTC
CDR3 protein: CASSHRGGGPVF

D gene: .
clone size: .
V gene: TRBV12-3/TRBV12-4
J gene: TRBJ1-1
CDR3 DNA: TGTGCCAGCCAGCCCGGGACCTCCGGTGAAGCTTTCTTT
CDR3 protein: CASQPGTSGEAFF

D gene: .
clone size: .
V gene: TRBV27
J gene: TRBJ2-2
CDR3 DNA: TGTGCCAGCAGCTGGCGGGCGGGGACCGGGGAGCTGTTTTTT
CDR3 protein: CASSWRAGTGELFF

D gene: .
clone size: .
V gene: TRBV5-1
J gene: TRBJ2-2
CDR3 DNA: TGCGCCAGCACCGACACCGGGGAGCTGTTTTTT
CDR3 protein: CASTDTGELFF

D gene: TRBD2
clone size: .
V gene: TRBV11-2
J gene: TRBJ2-1
CDR3 DNA: TGTGCCAGCAGCTCTAGCGGGAGCTACAATGAGCAGTTCTTC
CDR3 protein: CASSSSGSYNEQFF

D gene: TRBD2
clone size: .
V gene: TRBV7-9
J gene: TRBJ2-1
CDR3 DNA: TGTGCCAGCAGCACCCGTGGACTAGCGGGAGCCAATGAGCAGTTCTTC
CDR3 protein: CASSTRGLAGANEQFF

D gene: TRBD1
clone size: .
V gene: TRBV27
J gene: TRBJ1-1
CDR3 DNA: TGTGCCAGCAGGCGACAGGGCTCCCCTGAAGCTTTCTTT
CDR3 protein: CASRRQGSPEAFF

D gene: TRBD1
clone size: .
V gene: TRBV2
J gene: TRBJ1-1
CDR3 DNA: TGTGCCAGCAGACCAATTATAAGACAGGGGGCGTTTGGCACTGAAGCTTTCTTT
CDR3 protein: CASRPIIRQGAFGTEAFF

D gene: .
clone size: .
V gene: TRBV12-3/TRBV12-4
J gene: TRBJ1-2
CDR3 DNA: TGTGCCAGCAGTCCACAGGGTTGGGGCTACACCTTC
CDR3 protein: CASSPQGWGYTF

D gene: .
clone size: .
V gene: TRBV30
J gene: TRBJ1-5
CDR3 DNA: TGTGCCTGGGAAACACAGGGCTCTGTAACCCAGCATTTT
CDR3 protein: CAWETQGSVTQHF

D gene: TRBD1
clone size: .
V gene: TRBV7-2
J gene: TRBJ1-1
CDR3 DNA: TGTGCCAGCAGCGTAGACAGGGACACTGAAGCTTTCTTT
CDR3 protein: CASSVDRDTEAFF

D gene: .
clone size: .
V gene: TRBV7-6
J gene: TRBJ1-1
CDR3 DNA: TGTGCCAGCAGCTTAGACACAGGGCCCTACACTGAAGCTTTCTTT
CDR3 protein: CASSLDTGPYTEAFF

D gene: .
clone size: .
V gene: TRBV3-1/TRBV3-2
J gene: TRBJ1-4
CDR3 DNA: TGTGCCAGCAGCCAGGCGGGGACTAATGAAAAACTGTTTTTT
CDR3 protein: CASSQAGTNEKLFF

D gene: TRBD1
clone size: .
V gene: TRBV6-5
J gene: TRBJ1-2
CDR3 DNA: TGTGCCAGCAGTTACTCGGCGACAGGGGGCGGCTATGGCTACACCTTC
CDR3 protein: CASSYSATGGGYGYTF

D gene: .
clone size: .
V gene: TRBV7-8
J gene: TRBJ1-1
CDR3 DNA: TGTGCCAGCAGCTTAGCGGACGGGACACACGCGAAAGCTTTCTTT
CDR3 protein: CASSLADGTHAKAFF

D gene: .
clone size: .
V gene: TRBV6-1
J gene: TRBJ1-2
CDR3 DNA: TGTGCCAGCAGTGACAGGGGAGGTGGCTACACCTTC
CDR3 protein: CASSDRGGGYTF

D gene: .
clone size: .
V gene: TRBV7-2
J gene: TRBJ2-1
CDR3 DNA: TGTGCCAGCAGCTTCGGGGGCCGGTCCTACAATGAGCAGTTCTTC
CDR3 protein: CASSFGGRSYNEQFF

D gene: .
clone size: once
V gene: TRBV29-1
J gene: TRBJ1-2
CDR3 DNA: TGCAGCGTTCTTACGCCCTATGGCTACACCTTC
CDR3 protein: CSVLTPYGYTF

D gene: .
clone size: many
V gene: TRBV6-5
J gene: TRBJ1-2
CDR3 DNA: TGTGCCAGCAGTTACGGGGTTTCCTATGGCTACACCTTC
CDR3 protein: CASSYGVSYGYTF

D gene: TRBD2
clone size: .
V gene: TRBV24-1
J gene: TRBJ2-2
CDR3 DNA: TGTGCCACCAGTGAGGGGGGTAGCGGGTTCGCGAACACCGGGGAGCTGTTTTTT
CDR3 protein: CATSEGGSGFANTGELFF

D gene: TRBD2
clone size: .
V gene: TRBV6-2/TRBV6-3
J gene: TRBJ2-2
CDR3 DNA: TGTGCCAGCAGTTACCAGCGGGAGGCCCCCGGGGAGCTGTTTTTT
CDR3 protein: CASSYQREAPGELFF

D gene: TRBD1
clone size: once
V gene: TRBV19
J gene: TRBJ2-2
CDR3 DNA: TGTGCCAGTAGTACTAGGGGGCTGAACACCGGGGAGCTGTTTTTT
CDR3 protein: CASSTRGLNTGELFF

D gene: TRBD1
clone size: once
V gene: TRBV9
J gene: TRBJ2-1
CDR3 DNA: TGTGCCAGCAGCGAGGGACCTGGACAGGACAATGAGCAGTTCTTC
CDR3 protein: CASSEGPGQDNEQFF

D gene: .
clone size: .
V gene: TRBV3-1/TRBV3-2
J gene: TRBJ1-1
CDR3 DNA: TGTGCCAGCAGCCAAGGTCGTACAGGGAGCACTGAAGCTTTCTTT
CDR3 protein: CASSQGRTGSTEAFF

D gene: .
clone size: .
V gene: TRBV5-1
J gene: TRBJ1-1
CDR3 DNA: TGCGCCAGCAGCGACAGGACAATGAACACTGAAGCTTTCTTT
CDR3 protein: CASSDRTMNTEAFF

D gene: .
clone size: .
V gene: TRBV5-1
J gene: TRBJ2-1
CDR3 DNA: TGCGCCAGCAGCTTGGACGGGGGCGCCGACTACAATGAGCAGTTCTTC
CDR3 protein: CASSLDGGADYNEQFF

D gene: .
clone size: .
V gene: TRBV5-1
J gene: TRBJ2-2
CDR3 DNA: TGCGCCAGTCGGACAACGGCGAACACCGGGGAGCTGTTTTTT
CDR3 protein: CASRTTANTGELFF

D gene: .
clone size: .
V gene: TRBV6-1
J gene: TRBJ2-1
CDR3 DNA: TGTGCCAGCAGCGAAGCCCTAGGATCGGTAGGCAGCTCAGATTGGTTCTTC
CDR3 protein: CASSEALGSVGSSDWFF

D gene: .
clone size: .
V gene: TRBV4-2
J gene: TRBJ1-2
CDR3 DNA: TGTGCCAGCAGCCAGGGGGGGGGCATTAATAACTATGGCTACACCTTC
CDR3 protein: CASSQGGGINNYGYTF

D gene: .
clone size: .
V gene: TRBV7-9
J gene: TRBJ2-5
CDR3 DNA: TGTGCCAGCAGCCCCCGTAGAACTACTCAAGAGACCCAGTACTTC
CDR3 protein: CASSPRRTTQETQYF